The clone carrying this TCR beta chain was seen a few times. Its matching antigen is unknown. These data come from a study of CD8 T cells in ankylosing spondylitis. The study's findings and limits: What appeared characteristic of ankylosing spondylitis blood was a TCR beta motif of under 10 highly homologous variants.

V was trimmed by 2 bases and J by 1 base, leaving 10 bases between them. The length of the CDR3 is 16 residues. Germline V gives CDR1 SGHRS, CDR2 YFSETQ. One entry per CDR3 protein, called by TCRdb with MiXCR from the 5' RACE reads. The sample contains around 770,000 distinct CDR3 sequences, 10% to 15% of which appear only once. The J gene is TRBJ2-6, the V gene TRBV5-1; D is unresolved. The sequenced sample was blood, either unsorted or a sorted T cell fraction (not recorded which). This clonotype was sampled from a male donor with ankylosing spondylitis. The CDR3 here is CASSLGYSSGANVLTF. The DNA for the CDR3 is TGCGCCAGCAGCTTAGGATATAGTTCTGGGGCCAACGTCCTGACTTTC.